These 2 T cell receptor beta chains came from one sample sequenced in a study of T cell changes during pregnancy in multiple sclerosis. Generated by immunoSEQ multiplex PCR, the TCRdb table keeps only in-frame clones and is missing some. The sample has some 40,000 clones, over 75% seen once; the top ten hold around 3.9%. The sequences come from CD8+ T cells from peripheral blood mononuclear cells, collected in the first trimester of pregnancy. The receptors originated from a female donor with multiple sclerosis, enrolled in a pregnancy study.

This chain links TRBV5-8 with TRBJ1-1, with D unresolved. CDR1 is SGHTS and CDR2 is YDEGEE in the germline V gene. The CDR3 runs 13 residues. Between the trimmed V and J ends, which lost 2 bases and 1 base, there was a span of 6 bases. The CDR3 loop is CASSFSGNTEAFF. The CDR3 DNA is TGTGCCAGCAGCTTTTCAGGGAACACTGAAGCTTTCTTT.

The chain couples TRBV19 to TRBJ1-1; unclear D gene. CDR1 is LNHDA and CDR2 is SQIVND in the germline V gene (reference sequence). The CDR3 consists of 14 residues. Trimming stripped 3 bases from V and 0 bases from J, with 8 bases between. CDR3 DNA sequence: TGTGCCAGTAGTATGGGCCCCATGAACACTGAAGCTTTCTTT. Its translation: CASSMGPMNTEAFF.